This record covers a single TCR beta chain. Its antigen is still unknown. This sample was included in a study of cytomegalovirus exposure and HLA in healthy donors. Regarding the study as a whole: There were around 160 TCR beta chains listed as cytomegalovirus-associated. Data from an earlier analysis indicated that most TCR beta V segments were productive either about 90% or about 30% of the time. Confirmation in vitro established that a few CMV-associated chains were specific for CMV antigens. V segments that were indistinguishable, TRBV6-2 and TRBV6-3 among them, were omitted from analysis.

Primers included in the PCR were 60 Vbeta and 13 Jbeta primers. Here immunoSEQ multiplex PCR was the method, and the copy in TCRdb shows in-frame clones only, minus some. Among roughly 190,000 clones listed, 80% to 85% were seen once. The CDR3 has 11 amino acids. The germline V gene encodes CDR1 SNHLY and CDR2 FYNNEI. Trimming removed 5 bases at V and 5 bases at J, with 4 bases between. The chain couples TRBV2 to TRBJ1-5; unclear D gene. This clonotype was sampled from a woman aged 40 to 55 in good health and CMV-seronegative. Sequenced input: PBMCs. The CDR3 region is CASSFDQPQHF. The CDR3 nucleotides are TGTGCCAGCAGTTTCGATCAGCCCCAGCATTTT.